The sequence of this T cell receptor (beta chain) was determined in a study of T cell clonality in common variable immunodeficiency. Study-level results: In common variable immunodeficiency, TCR beta chains reportedly carried fewer deletions and N-nucleotide insertions.

Germline-derived CDR1 and CDR2 are ENHRY and SYGVKD. The length of the CDR3 is 12 residues. The repertoire was sequenced with immunoSEQ multiplex PCR; TCRdb's copy has only in-frame clones and lacks some. This sample has about 34,000 clones, each found more than once. This clone has at least ten counts. What it recognizes is unknown. The read terminates 3 residues before the CDR3 end, so the remaining end is supplied by the germline J gene. The TCR was taken from a human donor with common variable immunodeficiency. Sequences were obtained from peripheral blood mononuclear cells. The chain has TRBV10-3 and TRBJ1-1, with D possibly TRBD1 on 5 matching bases. CDR3 sequence reads: CAISERGSAAFF. The sequenced CDR3 bases are TGTGCCATCAGTGAGAGGGGCTCGGCG.